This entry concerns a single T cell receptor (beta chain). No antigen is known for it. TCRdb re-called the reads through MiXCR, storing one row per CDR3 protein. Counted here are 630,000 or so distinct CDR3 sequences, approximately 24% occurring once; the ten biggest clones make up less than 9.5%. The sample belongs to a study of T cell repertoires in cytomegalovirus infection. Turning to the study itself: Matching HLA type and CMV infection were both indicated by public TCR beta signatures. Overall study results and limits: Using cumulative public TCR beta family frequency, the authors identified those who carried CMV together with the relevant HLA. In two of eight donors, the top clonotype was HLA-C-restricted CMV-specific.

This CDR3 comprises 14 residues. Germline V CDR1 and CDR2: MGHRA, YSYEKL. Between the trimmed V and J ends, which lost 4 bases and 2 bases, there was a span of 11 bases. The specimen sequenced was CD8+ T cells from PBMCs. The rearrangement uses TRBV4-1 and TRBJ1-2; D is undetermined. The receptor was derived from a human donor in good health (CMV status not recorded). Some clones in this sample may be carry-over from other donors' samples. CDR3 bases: TGCGCCAGCAGCCGGGAAGGCTCGAACTATGGCTACACCTTC. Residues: CASSREGSNYGYTF.